The T cell receptor beta chain described here comes from a study of shared clonotypes between healthy human individuals. Deep was the level at which the assay was run. The method was immunoSEQ multiplex PCR; TCRdb's version includes in-frame clones alone and lacks a portion of them. The sample has 550,000 to 800,000 clones; less than 95% are singletons. The CDR3 runs to 16 residues. The germline gives CDR1 SQVTM, CDR2 ANQGSEA. V trimming: 7 bases; J trimming: 5 bases; junction bases outside the gene matches: 16. This chain links TRBV29-1 with TRBJ2-1; 8 bases align to TRBD1. The receptor was isolated from a man between 18 and 35 years old in good health. Some clones in this sample may be carry-over from other donors' samples. What was sequenced was memory CD8+ T cells from PBMCs. Noted subset: CD45RO+ cells pooled with CCR7-negative TemRA cells. CDR3 in amino acids: CSGRGQASGVDNEQFF. The CDR3 DNA follows: TGCAGCGGACGGGGACAGGCGAGTGGGGTAGACAATGAGCAGTTCTTC.